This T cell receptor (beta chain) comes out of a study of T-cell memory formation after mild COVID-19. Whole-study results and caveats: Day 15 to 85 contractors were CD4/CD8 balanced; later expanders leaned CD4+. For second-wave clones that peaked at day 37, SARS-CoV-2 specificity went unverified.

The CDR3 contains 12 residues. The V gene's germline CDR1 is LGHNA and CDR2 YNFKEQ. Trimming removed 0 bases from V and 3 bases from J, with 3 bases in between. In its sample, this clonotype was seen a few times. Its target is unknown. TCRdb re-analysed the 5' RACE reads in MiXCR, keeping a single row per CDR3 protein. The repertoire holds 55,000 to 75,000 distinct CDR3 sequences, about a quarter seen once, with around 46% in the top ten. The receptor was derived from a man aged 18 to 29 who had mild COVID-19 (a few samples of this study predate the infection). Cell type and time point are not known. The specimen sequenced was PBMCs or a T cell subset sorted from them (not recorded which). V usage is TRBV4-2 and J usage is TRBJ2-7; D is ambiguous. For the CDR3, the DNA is TGTGCCAGCAGCCAAGATATCTACGAGCAGTACTTC. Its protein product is CASSQDIYEQYF.